This T cell receptor beta chain was captured in a study of T-cell reconstitution after alpha-beta-depleted transplantation in children. This clonotype has a count of ten or more. Preparation of the TCRbeta library used unique molecular identifiers. TCRdb fed the PCR reads into MiXCR, producing one record per CDR3 protein. This sample carries hundreds of thousands of distinct CDR3 sequences, under 12% of them seen once, and the ten largest clones take less than 5%. This TCR was recovered from a human donor who donated a stem cell graft to a child with acute myeloid leukemia. The source material was PBMCs from the stem cell graft donor, sampled from the stem cell graft.

The CDR3 is CASSSGTLPKNIQYF. CDR3 DNA sequence: TGTGCCAGCAGTTCCGGGACACTCCCCAAAAACATTCAGTACTTC. This rearrangement joins TRBV27 to TRBJ2-4; the D gene is possibly TRBD1 (6 bases). CDR3 length: 15 residues. Trimming stripped 4 bases from V and 2 bases from J, with 12 bases between. CDR1 is MNHEY, CDR2 SMNVEV, per germline (reference sequence).